A selection of T cell receptor beta chains follows, all from one sample in a study of cytomegalovirus exposure and HLA in healthy donors. The method was immunoSEQ multiplex PCR; TCRdb's version includes in-frame clones alone and lacks a portion of them. The data show roughly 150,000 clones, about 82% seen once. The sequenced sample was PBMCs. The receptors were gathered from a male donor in good health and CMV-seronegative. CDR3s include the opening cysteine and the closing phenylalanine or tryptophan. A D gene is named only where the DNA matches it firmly. For some rows the clone size is stated as once, few or many, or as a class when expanded; others skip it.

D: -; J: TRBJ2-3; size: -; V: TRBV4-3; length: 13; CDR3: CASSQDYADTQYF; DNA: TGCGCCAGCAGCCAAGATTATGCAGATACGCAGTATTTT
D: -; J: TRBJ2-7; size: -; V: TRBV5-1; length: 14; CDR3: CASSFAGGSGEQYF; DNA: TGCGCCAGCAGCTTTGCAGGGGGGAGTGGTGAGCAGTACTTC
D: TRBD2; J: TRBJ2-7; size: few; V: TRBV7-9; length: 19; CDR3: CASSLVGGRGSGTLYEQYF; DNA: TGTGCCAGCAGCTTAGTTGGAGGCCGTGGAAGCGGGACCCTTTACGAGCAGTACTTC
D: TRBD2; J: TRBJ2-7; size: -; V: TRBV28; length: 19; CDR3: CASSSPPGLAGGKGYEQYF; DNA: TGTGCCAGCAGTTCCCCACCGGGACTAGCGGGAGGAAAGGGCTACGAGCAGTACTTC
D: TRBD1; J: TRBJ2-7; size: -; V: TRBV30; length: 15; CDR3: CAWTATRDSSSEQYF; DNA: TGTGCCTGGACCGCGACCCGGGACAGCTCCTCCGAGCAGTACTTC
D: TRBD1; J: TRBJ1-5; size: -; V: TRBV6-5; length: 15; CDR3: CASSSQGDSNQPQHF; DNA: TGTGCCAGCAGTTCACAGGGGGATAGCAATCAGCCCCAGCATTTT
D: -; J: TRBJ1-5; size: -; V: TRBV2; length: 12; CDR3: CASRTENQPQHF; DNA: TGTGCCAGCAGAACAGAAAATCAGCCCCAGCATTTT
D: -; J: TRBJ1-2; size: -; V: TRBV5-1; length: 13; CDR3: CASSLLGAQGYTF; DNA: TGCGCCAGCAGCTTGCTGGGGGCGCAGGGCTACACCTTC
D: -; J: TRBJ2-1; size: -; V: TRBV7-9; length: 14; CDR3: CASSLSSPYNEQFF; DNA: TGTGCCAGCAGCCTCTCTAGCCCCTACAATGAGCAGTTCTTC
D: -; J: TRBJ2-3; size: -; V: TRBV10-3; length: 14; CDR3: CAISDGGGTDTQYF; DNA: TGTGCCATCAGTGATGGGGGCGGGACAGATACGCAGTATTTT
D: -; J: TRBJ2-7; size: -; V: TRBV7-8; length: 15; CDR3: CASRAQGWGPYEQYF; DNA: TGTGCCAGCAGAGCCCAAGGGTGGGGCCCCTACGAGCAGTACTTC
D: TRBD1; J: TRBJ1-2; size: -; V: TRBV5-3; length: 21; CDR3: CARRGSGQGPRIPPPDYGYTF; DNA: TGTGCCAGAAGAGGGTCCGGACAGGGGCCCAGGATCCCACCCCCAGACTATGGCTACACCTTC
D: -; J: TRBJ2-6; size: -; V: TRBV27; length: 19; CDR3: CASTHFGAQGFSGANVLTF; DNA: TGTGCCAGCACCCATTTCGGCGCCCAGGGGTTTTCTGGGGCCAACGTCCTGACTTTC
D: -; J: TRBJ1-5; size: few; V: TRBV6-5; length: 13; CDR3: CASRGHSNQPQHF; DNA: TGTGCCAGCAGGGGACATAGCAATCAGCCCCAGCATTTT
D: -; J: TRBJ2-1; size: -; V: TRBV7-8; length: 12; CDR3: CASSPLRNEQFF; DNA: TGTGCCAGCAGCCCCCTTCGCAATGAGCAGTTCTTC
D: TRBD1; J: TRBJ1-5; size: few; V: TRBV6-1; length: 17; CDR3: CASSEGGTGYSNQPQHF; DNA: TGTGCCAGCAGTGAAGGGGGGACAGGATATAGCAATCAGCCCCAGCATTTT
D: -; J: TRBJ2-1; size: -; V: TRBV11-2; length: 14; CDR3: CASSLQTGRNEQFF; DNA: TGTGCCAGCAGCTTGCAGACAGGACGCAATGAGCAGTTCTTC
D: TRBD1; J: TRBJ2-7; size: -; V: TRBV27; length: 15; CDR3: CASSLGTGGPYEQYF; DNA: TGTGCCAGCAGTTTAGGGACAGGGGGGCCCTACGAGCAGTACTTC
D: TRBD1; J: TRBJ2-7; size: -; V: TRBV19; length: 14; CDR3: CASSWTGPSYEQYF; DNA: TGTGCCAGTAGTTGGACAGGCCCATCCTACGAGCAGTACTTC
D: TRBD1; J: TRBJ1-4; size: few; V: TRBV5-4; length: 16; CDR3: CASSSDRSTTNEKLFF; DNA: TGTGCCAGCAGCTCGGACAGGAGTACAACTAATGAAAAACTGTTTTTT
D: TRBD1; J: TRBJ1-2; size: -; V: TRBV4-3; length: 15; CDR3: CASSQGDRATEGYTF; DNA: TGCGCCAGCAGCCAAGGGGACAGGGCGACGGAGGGCTACACCTTC
D: -; J: TRBJ1-3; size: -; V: TRBV5-1; length: 16; CDR3: CASSLDGLDNGNTIYF; DNA: TGCGCCAGCAGCTTAGATGGCCTCGACAACGGAAACACCATATATTTT
D: -; J: TRBJ1-1; size: -; V: TRBV9; length: 15; CDR3: CASSGQRSMNTEAFF; DNA: TGTGCCAGCAGCGGACAAAGATCCATGAACACTGAAGCTTTCTTT
D: TRBD1; J: TRBJ2-1; size: -; V: TRBV5-4; length: 14; CDR3: CASGWTGGVDEQFF; DNA: TGTGCCAGCGGTTGGACAGGGGGGGTCGATGAGCAGTTCTTC
D: -; J: TRBJ2-7; size: -; V: TRBV6-5; length: 16; CDR3: CASSYSTDYNSYEQYF; DNA: TGTGCCAGCAGTTACTCGACCGACTATAACTCCTACGAGCAGTACTTC
D: -; J: TRBJ1-1; size: -; V: TRBV15; length: 14; CDR3: CATSRKTPNTEAFF; DNA: TGTGCCACCAGCAGAAAGACACCGAACACTGAAGCTTTCTTT
D: TRBD1; J: TRBJ1-2; size: -; V: TRBV19; length: 14; CDR3: CASSIRDRVSGYTF; DNA: TGTGCCAGTAGTATCCGGGACAGGGTCAGTGGCTACACCTTC
D: -; J: TRBJ1-6; size: -; V: TRBV7-2; length: 15; CDR3: CATPYLAGVDSPLHF; DNA: TGTGCCACTCCCTACCTGGCCGGGGTGGACTCACCCCTCCACTTT
D: -; J: TRBJ2-1; size: -; V: TRBV6-5; length: 13; CDR3: CASSFKGLDEQFF; DNA: TGTGCCAGCAGTTTTAAGGGACTCGATGAGCAGTTCTTC
D: -; J: TRBJ2-7; size: -; V: TRBV29-1; length: 12; CDR3: CSVADNSYEQYF; DNA: TGCAGCGTTGCCGACAACTCCTACGAGCAGTACTTC
D: TRBD2; J: TRBJ2-3; size: few; V: TRBV27; length: 11; CDR3: CASRGTSTQYF; DNA: TGTGCCAGCAGGGGGACTAGCACACAGTATTTT
D: TRBD1; J: TRBJ1-2; size: -; V: TRBV4-3; length: 15; CDR3: CASSQEIKGARGYTF; DNA: TGCGCCAGCAGCCAAGAGATCAAGGGGGCAAGAGGCTACACCTTC
D: TRBD2; J: TRBJ2-4; size: -; V: TRBV19; length: 15; CDR3: CASSIAGLAQNIQYF; DNA: TGTGCCAGTAGTATTGCGGGACTAGCACAAAACATTCAGTACTTC
D: -; J: TRBJ1-5; size: -; V: TRBV2; length: 15; CDR3: CASTQGPGSNQPQHF; DNA: TGTGCCAGCACCCAAGGTCCGGGGAGCAATCAGCCCCAGCATTTT
D: -; J: TRBJ2-2; size: -; V: TRBV27; length: 17; CDR3: CASSLWQGFANTGELFF; DNA: TGTGCCAGCAGTCTGTGGCAGGGGTTCGCGAACACCGGGGAGCTGTTTTTT
D: TRBD1; J: TRBJ1-3; size: -; V: TRBV29-1; length: 13; CDR3: CSVVDRVGNTIYF; DNA: TGCAGCGTTGTCGACAGGGTCGGAAACACCATATATTTT
D: TRBD1; J: TRBJ1-4; size: -; V: TRBV27; length: 15; CDR3: CASSLYLDREEKLFF; DNA: TGTGCCAGCAGTTTATACCTAGACAGGGAGGAAAAACTGTTTTTT
D: TRBD1; J: TRBJ2-7; size: -; V: TRBV28; length: 14; CDR3: CASSFTGQVREQYF; DNA: TGTGCCAGCAGTTTTACGGGACAGGTGAGGGAGCAGTACTTC
D: TRBD1; J: TRBJ1-2; size: -; V: TRBV7-9; length: 14; CDR3: CASSQYRGSYGYTF; DNA: TGTGCCAGCAGCCAGTACAGGGGTAGCTATGGCTACACCTTC
D: -; J: TRBJ1-5; size: few; V: TRBV2; length: 13; CDR3: CASSGGSNQPQHF; DNA: TGTGCCAGCAGCGGGGGTAGCAATCAGCCCCAGCATTTT
D: TRBD1; J: TRBJ1-6; size: -; V: TRBV4-1; length: 16; CDR3: CASSHHRGSENSPLHF; DNA: TGCGCCAGCAGCCACCACAGGGGATCAGAGAATTCACCCCTCCACTTT
D: TRBD1; J: TRBJ2-1; size: -; V: TRBV6-6; length: 15; CDR3: CASSYMTGGINEQFF; DNA: TGTGCCAGCAGTTACATGACAGGGGGTATCAATGAGCAGTTCTTC
D: TRBD2; J: TRBJ2-2; size: -; V: TRBV11-3; length: 16; CDR3: CASSLELSGVTGELFF; DNA: TGTGCCAGCAGCTTAGAACTTAGCGGGGTCACCGGGGAGCTGTTTTTT
D: TRBD2; J: TRBJ2-1; size: -; V: TRBV7-9; length: 15; CDR3: CASSLSGVSYNEQFF; DNA: TGTGCCAGCAGCCTAAGCGGGGTTTCCTACAATGAGCAGTTCTTC
D: TRBD1; J: TRBJ1-5; size: -; V: TRBV5-8; length: 15; CDR3: CASSLTGGAGQPQHF; DNA: TGTGCCAGCAGCTTAACAGGGGGCGCAGGGCAGCCCCAGCATTTT
D: TRBD2; J: TRBJ2-3; size: few; V: TRBV4-2; length: 14; CDR3: CASSQGRGGYTQYF; DNA: TGTGCCAGCAGCCAAGGCCGGGGAGGGTATACGCAGTATTTT
D: TRBD1; J: TRBJ2-7; size: -; V: TRBV10-3; length: 14; CDR3: CAISSGTGLYEQYF; DNA: TGTGCCATCAGTTCCGGGACAGGGCTATACGAGCAGTACTTC
D: -; J: TRBJ2-7; size: -; V: TRBV11-2; length: 15; CDR3: CASSLDAGTYYEQYF; DNA: TGTGCCAGCAGCTTGGATGCCGGGACATACTACGAGCAGTACTTC
D: TRBD1; J: TRBJ1-3; size: once; V: TRBV7-9; length: 14; CDR3: CASSGDRARNTIYF; DNA: TGTGCCAGCAGCGGGGACAGGGCTCGAAACACCATATATTTT
D: TRBD1; J: TRBJ1-5; size: -; V: TRBV19; length: 15; CDR3: CASSIGTGEDQPQHF; DNA: TGTGCCAGTAGTATAGGGACAGGGGAGGATCAGCCCCAGCATTTT
D: TRBD1; J: TRBJ1-3; size: -; V: TRBV6-5; length: 15; CDR3: CATRDRPRSGNTIYF; DNA: TGTGCCACCCGGGACAGGCCTCGCTCTGGAAACACCATATATTTT
D: -; J: TRBJ2-2; size: -; V: TRBV2; length: 11; CDR3: CAGRETGELFF; DNA: TGTGCCGGAAGGGAGACCGGGGAGCTGTTTTTT
D: TRBD2; J: TRBJ2-3; size: -; V: TRBV7-2; length: 14; CDR3: CASSLTSGRGTQYF; DNA: TGTGCCAGCAGCTTAACTAGCGGGAGAGGTACGCAGTATTTT
D: TRBD1; J: TRBJ2-7; size: few; V: TRBV28; length: 14; CDR3: CASSSTGGDYEQYF; DNA: TGTGCCAGCAGTTCGACAGGGGGGGACTACGAGCAGTACTTC
D: -; J: TRBJ1-4; size: -; V: TRBV7-9; length: 12; CDR3: CASGGQNEKLFF; DNA: TGTGCCAGCGGCGGGCAAAATGAAAAACTGTTTTTT
D: -; J: TRBJ1-1; size: few; V: TRBV2; length: 13; CDR3: CASSEWADTEAFF; DNA: TGTGCCAGCAGTGAATGGGCCGACACTGAAGCTTTCTTT